The clone carrying this T cell receptor beta chain was detected a few times. Its antigen is currently unknown. The data derive from a study of vaccination and CD4 T cells after COVID-19. Sequencing of the DNA from cultured CD4+ T cells was carried out with the Oncomine TCR Beta short-read assay. TCRdb reprocessed the PCR reads via MiXCR and lists one record per CDR3 protein. The data contain a few thousand distinct CDR3 sequences, just under 40% of them singletons. Specified treatment: roughly 11-day PBMC culture with coronavirus spike peptide pools or control peptides (ViraFEST assay). Those CD4+ T cells from the unexposed donor predate the COVID-19 pandemic (2011-2018). The sequence came from a human donor in good health. The source material was CD4+ T cells from blood, cultured in vitro.

In nucleotides, the CDR3 is TGTGCCAGCAGTCGGCTCGGCTCCTACGAGCAGTACTTC. This gives the protein CASSRLGSYEQYF. V and J are TRBV2 and TRBJ2-7; D unclear. V was pared by 5 bases and J by 0 bases, with 8 bases between. The CDR3 runs to 13 residues. Germline V gives CDR1 SNHLY, CDR2 FYNNEI.